The 14 T cell receptor beta chains presented below share a single source sample, sequenced in a study of T cell repertoires in cytomegalovirus infection. TCRdb reprocessed the reads with MiXCR, giving one entry per CDR3 protein. Of about 69,000 distinct CDR3 sequences listed, about 26% are singletons. These TCRs are of unknown antigen specificity. Specimen: CD8+ T cells from cultured PBMCs, collected from culture after CMV antigen stimulation. These receptors were taken from a human donor in good health (CMV status not recorded). Some clones in this sample may be carry-over from other donors' samples.

The genes are TRBV4-1 and TRBJ2-7; tentatively, D is TRBD1 (5 bases). Trimming cost V 0 bases and J 5 bases, with 14 bases left between them. The CDR3 length is 15 residues. Germline values: CDR1 MGHRA, CDR2 YSYEKL. The CDR3 region has the DNA TGCGCCAGCAGCCAAGATAAGGCAGGGTGGAACGAGCAGTACTTC. It codes for CASSQDKAGWNEQYF.

The chain is built from TRBV6-6 and TRBJ1-2; D call uncertain. Germline V gene data show CDR1 as MNHNY and CDR2 as SVGAGI (reference sequence). The CDR3 runs to 14 residues. V lost 0 bases and J lost 4, with 9 bases in between. CDR3 bases: TGTGCCAGCAGTTACTCGACGGAACTCTATGGCTACACCTTC. It specifies CASSYSTELYGYTF.

Ten or more counts support this clonotype. V gene TRBV27 combines with J gene TRBJ2-3, with a tentative D call TRBD2 (6 bases). The CDR3 runs 14 residues. V dropped 0 bases and J dropped 5 bases, with 9 bases sitting between them. CDR1 is MNHEY, CDR2 SMNVEV, per germline (reference sequence). The CDR3 coding sequence is TGTGCCAGCAGTTTATCCTATAGCGGAGATACGCAGTATTTT. Translation: CASSLSYSGDTQYF.

The V gene is TRBV11-2, the J gene TRBJ2-1; 11 bases match TRBD1. The junction had 7 bases not matched to a gene; V was cut back by 5 bases and J by 7 bases. The germline CDR1 and CDR2 sequences are SGHAT and FQNNGV. This CDR3 has 15 residues. In nucleotides, the CDR3 is TGTGCCAGCAGCCCTCCCGGGACAGGGGGTAATGAGCAGTTCTTC. It encodes CASSPPGTGGNEQFF.

The gene calls are TRBV6-1 and TRBJ2-6; D is unresolved. Germline V CDR1 and CDR2: MNHNS, SASEGT. V lost 4 bases to trimming and J lost 0 bases, with 4 bases between them. CDR3 length: 14 amino acids. The CDR3 DNA follows: TGTGCCAGCAGTGGACTCTCTGGGGCCAACGTCCTGACTTTC. Its protein product is CASSGLSGANVLTF.

The genes are TRBV5-1 and TRBJ1-1; D remains unclear. Between the trimmed V and J ends, which lost 0 bases and 6 bases, there was a span of 9 bases. This CDR3 comprises 13 residues. CDR1 SGHRS and CDR2 YFSETQ come from the germline V gene. The CDR3 loop reads CASSLEAASEAFF. The CDR3 coding sequence is TGCGCCAGCAGCTTGGAGGCGGCTTCTGAAGCTTTCTTT.

The CDR3 loop is CASSVGSSYGYTF. DNA for the CDR3: TGTGCCAGCAGTGTTGGGTCCTCCTATGGCTACACCTTC. The chain is built from TRBV27 and TRBJ1-2; D gene unclear. Deletions cut 5 bases from V and 4 bases from J, with 11 bases between. The CDR3 consists of 13 residues. Germline V gene sequence: CDR1 MNHEY, CDR2 SMNVEV (reference sequence).

In this sample, this clonotype turned up many times. This sequence joins TRBV6-1 and TRBJ1-1; 7 bases agree with TRBD1. The V segment lost 6 bases and the J segment 0 bases; nucleotides outside the gene matches: 1. Per germline, CDR1 MNHNS and CDR2 SASEGT. The CDR3 has 13 amino acids. Written as DNA, the CDR3 is TGTGCCAGCAGGGACAGGTTGAACACTGAAGCTTTCTTT. It encodes CASRDRLNTEAFF.

This clonotype came up a few times. This chain connects TRBV4-1 to TRBJ2-7; 11 positions agree with TRBD1. Germline values: CDR1 MGHRA, CDR2 YSYEKL. The CDR3 is 17 amino acids. The V gene end was trimmed by 0 bases and the J gene end by 3 bases; junction bases not matched to a gene: 7. CDR3 sequence: CASSQDLPGTGGYEQYF. The DNA of the CDR3 is TGCGCCAGCAGCCAAGATCTACCCGGGACAGGGGGCTACGAGCAGTACTTC.

The V and J genes are TRBV30 and TRBJ2-1; 9 bases are a match to TRBD2. Unmatched junction bases numbered 6, after V lost 4 bases and J lost 8 bases. Germline-derived CDR1 and CDR2 are GTSNPN and SVGIG (reference sequence). The CDR3 has 13 amino acids. The CDR3 is CAWTSGESDEQFF. For the CDR3, the DNA is TGTGCCTGGACTAGCGGGGAATCGGATGAGCAGTTCTTC.

The genes are TRBV11-2 and TRBJ2-5; possible D gene TRBD1, 5 bases. Trimming cost V 3 bases and J 1 base, with 12 bases left between them. This CDR3 is built from 15 residues. Germline V gene lookup returns CDR1 SGHAT and CDR2 FQNNGV. The CDR3: CASSFIQAIQETQYF. The CDR3 nucleotides read TGTGCCAGCAGCTTCATACAGGCTATCCAAGAGACCCAGTACTTC.

The V and J genes are TRBV13 and TRBJ2-2; D remains ambiguous. V dropped 6 bases and J dropped 3 bases, with 11 bases sitting between them. From germline, CDR1 is PRHDT and CDR2 FYEKMQ (reference sequence). The CDR3 extends over 14 amino acids. The CDR3 reads CASSLGRYTGELFF. CDR3 coding DNA: TGTGCCAGCAGTCTAGGGCGGTACACCGGGGAGCTGTTTTTT. Looking up the rest from reference TRBV13 and TRBJ2-2 gives the full variable domain: AAGVIQSPRHLIKEKRETATLKCYPIPRHDTVYWYQQGPGQDPQFLISFYEKMQSDKGSIPDRFSAQQFSDYHSELNMSSLELGDSALYFCASSLGRYTGELFFGEGSRLTVL.

The rearrangement links TRBV4-3 to TRBJ2-2; D is tentatively TRBD1 or TRBD2 (6 bases each). Germline V gene lookup returns CDR1 LGHNA and CDR2 YSLEER. The CDR3 sequence is 17 residues long. With 0 bases removed from V and 4 bases from J, the gap between germline ends came to 15 bases. The CDR3 DNA is TGCGCCAGCAGCCAAGATCGGAAAGGGGGGTCCACCGGGGAGCTGTTTTTT. Protein product: CASSQDRKGGSTGELFF.

This chain links TRBV7-9 with TRBJ1-4; 7 nucleotides align to TRBD1. The CDR3 consists of 14 residues. CDR1 SEHNR and CDR2 FQNEAQ come from the germline V gene (reference sequence). J lost 5 bases, V lost 4 bases, and 4 bases had no gene match. For the CDR3, the DNA is TGTGCCAGCAGCTCCTGGGACAGAAATGAAAAACTGTTTTTT. It encodes CASSSWDRNEKLFF.